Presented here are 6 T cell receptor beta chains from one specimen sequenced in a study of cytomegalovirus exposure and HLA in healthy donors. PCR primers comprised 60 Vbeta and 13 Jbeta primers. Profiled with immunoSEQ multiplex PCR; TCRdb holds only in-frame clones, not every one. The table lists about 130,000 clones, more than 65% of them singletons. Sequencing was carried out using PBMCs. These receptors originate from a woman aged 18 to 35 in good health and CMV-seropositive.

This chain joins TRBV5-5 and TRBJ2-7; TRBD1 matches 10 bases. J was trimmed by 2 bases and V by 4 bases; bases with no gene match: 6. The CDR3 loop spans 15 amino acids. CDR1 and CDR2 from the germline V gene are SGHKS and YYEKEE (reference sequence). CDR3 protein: CASSLGTGEAYEQYF. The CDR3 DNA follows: TGTGCCAGCAGCCTAGGGACAGGGGAAGCCTACGAGCAGTACTTC. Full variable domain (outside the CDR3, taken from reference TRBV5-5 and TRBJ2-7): DAGVTQSPTHLIKTRGQQVTLRCSPISGHKSVSWYQQVLGQGPQFIFQYYEKEERGRGNFPDRFSARQFPNYSSELNVNALLLGDSALYLCASSLGTGEAYEQYFGPGTRLTVT.

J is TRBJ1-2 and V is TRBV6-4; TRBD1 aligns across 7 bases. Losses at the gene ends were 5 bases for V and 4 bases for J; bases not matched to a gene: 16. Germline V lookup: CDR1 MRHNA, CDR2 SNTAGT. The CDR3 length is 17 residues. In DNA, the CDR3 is TGTGCCAGCAGTCCATACGTATCTTCGACAGGGATCTATGGCTACACCTTC. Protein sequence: CASSPYVSSTGIYGYTF.

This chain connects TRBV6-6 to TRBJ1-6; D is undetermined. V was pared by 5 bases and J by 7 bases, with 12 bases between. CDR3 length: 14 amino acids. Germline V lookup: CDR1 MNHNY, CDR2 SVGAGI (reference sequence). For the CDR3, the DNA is TGTGCCAGCAGTAACACGGGAGAGAATTCACCCCTCCACTTT. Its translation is CASSNTGENSPLHF.

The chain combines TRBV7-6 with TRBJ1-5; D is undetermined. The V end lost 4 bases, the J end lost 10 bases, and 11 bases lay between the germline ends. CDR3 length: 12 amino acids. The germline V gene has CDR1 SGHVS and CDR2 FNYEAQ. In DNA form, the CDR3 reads TGTGCCAGCAGCTCCAAGGAGGAACCCCAGCATTTT. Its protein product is CASSSKEEPQHF.

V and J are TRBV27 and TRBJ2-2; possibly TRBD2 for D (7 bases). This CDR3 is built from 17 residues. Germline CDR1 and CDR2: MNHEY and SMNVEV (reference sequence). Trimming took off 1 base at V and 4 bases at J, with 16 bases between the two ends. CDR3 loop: CASSLFREGGSTGELFF. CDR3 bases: TGTGCCAGCAGTTTATTTAGGGAGGGGGGTAGCACCGGGGAGCTGTTTTTT.

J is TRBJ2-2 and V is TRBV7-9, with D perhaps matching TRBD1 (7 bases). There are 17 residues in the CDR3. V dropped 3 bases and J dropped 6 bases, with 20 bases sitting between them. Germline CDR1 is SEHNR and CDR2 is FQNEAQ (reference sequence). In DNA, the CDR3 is TGTGCCAGCAGCTTTTTCTCGACAGGGAGGAAGGCCGGGGAGCTGTTTTTT. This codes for CASSFFSTGRKAGELFF.